These 11 T cell receptor beta chains were all obtained from the same sample, sequenced in a study of blood T cell repertoires in COVID-19. This table comes from immunoSEQ multiplex PCR, and its TCRdb copy is limited to in-frame clones, with some not included. This sample yields 110,000 to 150,000 clones, of which 75% to 85% are seen a single time; 4% to 4.5% belongs to the top ten. The material sequenced was peripheral blood. The receptor source for this set is a man aged 60 to 69 with acute or convalescent COVID-19.

This clone was detected only a few times. The V call is TRBV27, the J call TRBJ2-1; tentatively, D is TRBD2 (6 bases). V lost 5 bases, J lost 9 bases, and 23 bases lay in between. Germline V gene sequence: CDR1 MNHEY, CDR2 SMNVEV (reference sequence). This CDR3 is 16 amino acids long. This CDR3 is CASSPLQSSLAGEQFF. CDR3 nucleotide sequence: TGTGCCAGCAGTCCACTCCAAAGCTCACTAGCTGGTGAGCAGTTCTTC.

V and J are TRBV7-3 and TRBJ2-7, with TRBD2 identical over 8 bases. This CDR3 is 15 amino acids long. From germline, CDR1 is SGHTA and CDR2 FQGTGA. Trimming took 5 bases from V and 2 from J; bases not matched to a gene: 8. In DNA, the CDR3 is TGTGCCAGCAGCCCCGGGGGGGGGAGACCCTACGAGCAGTACTTC. It codes for CASSPGGGRPYEQYF.

The J gene is TRBJ2-3, the V gene TRBV9; no clear D. Germline V gene sequence: CDR1 SGDLS, CDR2 YYNGEE. V lost 0 bases, J lost 0 bases, and 11 bases lay in between. There are 16 residues in the CDR3. The CDR3 DNA follows: TGTGCCAGCAGCGTAGGGAACATAGCTAGCACAGATACGCAGTATTTT. Its translation: CASSVGNIASTDTQYF.

This clone is a singleton in its sample. The V call is TRBV10-3, the J call TRBJ2-1, with 9 bases fitting TRBD2. This CDR3 comprises 14 residues. Germline lookup yields CDR1 ENHRY and CDR2 SYGVKD. J gave up 4 bases and V 7 bases, and 5 bases lay outside the gene matches. The CDR3 sequence is CAIKAGGFYNEQFF. The DNA of the CDR3 is TGTGCCATCAAAGCGGGAGGATTTTACAATGAGCAGTTCTTC.

This clone was found a few times. DNA for the CDR3: TGCAGCGTTCGACAGGAAGGCACCGGGGAGCTGTTTTTT. Translated: CSVRQEGTGELFF. V gene TRBV29-1 combines with J gene TRBJ2-2, with D perhaps matching TRBD1 (6 bases). This CDR3 region has 13 residues. In germline, CDR1 is SQVTM, CDR2 ANQGSEA. V shed 5 bases and J shed 4 bases, with 11 bases lying between them.

This rearrangement joins TRBV27 to TRBJ2-7, with 15 bases that match TRBD2. Trimming at V came to 6 bases and at J to 4 bases, leaving 4 bases not matched to a gene. This CDR3 comprises 15 residues. CDR1 is MNHEY and CDR2 is SMNVEV in the germline V gene (reference sequence). The CDR3 coding sequence is TGTGCCAGCAGGGGACTAGCGGGAGGCGAATACGAGCAGTACTTC. Its protein is CASRGLAGGEYEQYF.

This clone was recorded only once. The rearrangement links TRBV9 to TRBJ2-2; 7 bases line up with TRBD2. The CDR3 is 15 amino acids. Germline V gene data show CDR1 as SGDLS and CDR2 as YYNGEE. V shed 5 bases, J shed 6 bases, and the junction held 10 bases outside the gene matches. The CDR3 nucleotides are TGTGCCAGCAGGCCGACTAGCACGACGGCCGGGGAGCTGTTTTTT. Residues: CASRPTSTTAGELFF.

This clone was counted between two and nine times. The CDR3 region has the DNA TGCGCCAGCAGCCAATACTTCGAGAAGAACACTGAAGCTTTCTTT. Its translation is CASSQYFEKNTEAFF. The chain uses TRBV4-1 and TRBJ1-1, with no clear D. V gave up 2 bases and J gave up 1 base, with 11 bases separating them. Per germline, CDR1 MGHRA and CDR2 YSYEKL. CDR3 length equals 15 residues.

The chain employs TRBV18 and TRBJ2-7; TRBD1 matches 10 bases. Per germline, CDR1 KGHSH and CDR2 LQKENI. V gave up 4 bases and J gave up 6 bases; unmatched junction bases: 9. This CDR3 region has 15 residues. DNA of the CDR3: TGTGCCAGCTCACAACCCGGGACAGGGGCGTCCGAGCAGTACTTC. Its translation is CASSQPGTGASEQYF.

J is TRBJ2-2 and V is TRBV7-2, with D tentatively TRBD1 (5 bases). The CDR3 totals 15 residues. V lost 3 bases and J lost 5, with 13 bases in between. From germline, CDR1 is SGHTA and CDR2 FQGNSA. The CDR3 coding sequence is TGTGCCAGCAGCTTGACATCTTCAGGGACCGGGGAGCTGTTTTTT. Translation: CASSLTSSGTGELFF.

The chain carries TRBV28 and TRBJ2-7, with TRBD1 matching over 8 bases. The germline V gene has CDR1 MDHEN and CDR2 SYDVKM. This CDR3 region has 14 residues. Trimming took 6 bases from V and 5 from J; bases not matched to a gene: 9. The CDR3 loop is CASSQGTGNHEQYF. The CDR3 bases are TGTGCCAGCAGCCAGGGGACAGGTAACCACGAGCAGTACTTC.